This passage covers 27 T cell receptor beta chains from one sample sequenced in a study of graft-versus-host responses after intestinal transplantation. No antigen is known for these receptors. Generated by immunoSEQ multiplex PCR, the TCRdb table keeps only in-frame clones and is missing some. In the table there are approximately 82,000 clones, about nine tenths of which are singletons. The sample consisted of unstimulated CD4+ T cells sorted from spleen or lymph node cells, taken before intestinal transplant. These receptor sequences come from a human donor who received an intestinal transplant.

The rearrangement links TRBV2 to TRBJ2-1, with TRBD2 matching over 12 bases. CDR1 and CDR2 (germline): SNHLY, FYNNEI. Trimming took 5 bases from V and 7 from J; bases not matched to a gene: 9. The CDR3 extends over 16 amino acids. CDR3 in DNA: TGTGCCAGCAGTTTATCTCTAGCGGGGGGGCTTAATGAGCAGTTCTTC. It is translated as CASSLSLAGGLNEQFF.

The chain recombines TRBV5-1 with TRBJ1-1; perhaps TRBD1 as D (5 bases). V lost 0 bases to trimming and J lost 0 bases, with 9 bases between them. Germline CDR1 is SGHRS and CDR2 is YFSETQ. The CDR3 spans 15 residues. CDR3 residues: CASSLVGGMNTEAFF. CDR3 DNA sequence: TGCGCCAGCAGCTTGGTGGGGGGGATGAACACTGAAGCTTTCTTT.

This rearrangement joins TRBV7-2 to TRBJ2-7; 11 nucleotides agree with TRBD2. V trimming: 2 bases; J trimming: 2 bases; junction bases outside the gene matches: 2. CDR3 length equals 15 residues. Germline-derived CDR1 and CDR2 are SGHTA and FQGNSA. The CDR3 DNA reads as TGTGCCAGCAGCTTACGACTAGCGGGGCCCTACGAGCAGTACTTC. This codes for CASSLRLAGPYEQYF. The entire variable domain, with the rest obtained from reference TRBV7-2 and TRBJ2-7, is as follows: GAGVSQSPSNKVTEKGKDVELRCDPISGHTALYWYRQSLGQGLEFLIYFQGNSAPDKSGLPSDRFSAERTGGSVSTLTIQRTQQEDSAVYLCASSLRLAGPYEQYFGPGTRLTVT.

V gene TRBV18 combines with J gene TRBJ1-5; tentatively, D is TRBD1 (5 bases). CDR3 length equals 15 residues. Germline lookup yields CDR1 KGHSH and CDR2 LQKENI. The V end was cut by 1 base, the J end by 4 bases, with 11 bases between. As DNA, the CDR3 is TGTGCCAGCTCACCACTACCGGGGGGAAATCAGCCCCAGCATTTT. Translating it yields CASSPLPGGNQPQHF.

As regards this clone: The junction and the germline gene differ at one end; a read error may be behind it. The rearrangement uses TRBV5-1 and TRBJ2-1; D might be TRBD1 (5 bases). This CDR3 has 15 residues. Germline V CDR1 and CDR2: SGHRS, YFSETQ. CDR3: CAGSLGGAPYNEQFF. The CDR3 DNA sequence: TGCGCCGGCAGCTTGGGTGGGGCTCCCTACAATGAGCAGTTCTTC.

This clone was picked up one time. The rearrangement links TRBV19 to TRBJ2-7, with TRBD1 matching over 7 bases. Germline V gives CDR1 LNHDA, CDR2 SQIVND (reference sequence). CDR3 length equals 15 residues. V was clipped by 2 bases and J by 3 bases; unmatched bases: 7. CDR3 sequence reads: CASSIPGQTIYEQYF. In nucleotides, the CDR3 is TGTGCCAGTAGTATACCGGGACAGACCATCTACGAGCAGTACTTC.

The chain uses TRBV7-9 and TRBJ2-5; TRBD1 agrees at 8 bases. Germline lookup yields CDR1 SEHNR and CDR2 FQNEAQ (reference sequence). The CDR3 loop spans 18 amino acids. V trimming: 2 bases; J trimming: 1 base; junction bases outside the gene matches: 12. The CDR3 reads CASSLPGGQGGIQETQYF. CDR3 sequence (DNA): TGTGCCAGCAGCTTACCCGGTGGACAGGGAGGCATCCAAGAGACCCAGTACTTC.

This chain joins TRBV7-9 and TRBJ2-5; 7 bases are shared with TRBD1. Germline lookup yields CDR1 SEHNR and CDR2 FQNEAQ (reference sequence). Losses at the gene ends were 1 base for V and 4 bases for J; bases not matched to a gene: 0. This CDR3 region has 13 residues. CDR3 region: CASSLDRGETQYF. Here the CDR3 DNA reads TGTGCCAGCAGCTTAGACAGGGGAGAGACCCAGTACTTC.

The chain links TRBV11-2 to TRBJ2-7; 7 positions match TRBD1. The V and J ends lost 2 bases and 13 bases, in that order; junction bases with no gene match: 5. The CDR3 spans 11 residues. Germline CDR1 SGHAT, CDR2 FQNNGV. This chain's CDR3 is CASSLRDSLYF. In DNA, the CDR3 is TGTGCCAGCAGCTTACGGGACAGTCTTTACTTC. The full variable domain, rest sourced from reference TRBV11-2 and TRBJ2-7, is EAGVAQSPRYKIIEKRQSVAFWCNPISGHATLYWYQQILGQGPKLLIQFQNNGVVDDSQLPKDRFSAERLKGVDSTLKIQPAKLEDSAVYLCASSLRDSLYFGPGTRLTVT.

The rearrangement links TRBV18 to TRBJ2-3, with 8 bases lining up with TRBD2. The germline gives CDR1 KGHSH, CDR2 LQKENI. CDR3 length: 15 amino acids. The trim removed 3 bases at V and 4 bases at J, leaving 6 bases unmatched. The chain's CDR3 is CASSPLGLAADTQYF. The CDR3 DNA is TGTGCCAGCTCACCGCTCGGACTAGCTGCAGATACGCAGTATTTT.

The genes are TRBV7-2 and TRBJ1-2; possible D gene TRBD1, 5 bases. The germline V and J ends were trimmed by 1 base and 7 bases, with 13 bases remaining between them. Germline-derived CDR1 and CDR2 are SGHTA and FQGNSA. This CDR3 is 14 amino acids long. CDR3 protein: CASSLDSRVGGYTF. The CDR3 DNA reads as TGTGCCAGCAGCTTAGATTCCAGGGTGGGTGGCTACACCTTC.

This chain joins TRBV30 and TRBJ2-1; TRBD2 is a possible D gene (5 bases). The CDR3 length is 12 residues. The germline V and J ends were trimmed by 3 bases and 9 bases, with 12 bases remaining between them. CDR1 and CDR2 from the germline V gene are GTSNPN and SVGIG (reference sequence). The CDR3 spells CAWSHGLGEQFF. Written as DNA, the CDR3 is TGTGCCTGGAGCCACGGACTGGGTGAGCAGTTCTTC. Full variable domain (outside the CDR3, taken from reference TRBV30 and TRBJ2-1): SQTIHQWPATLVQPVGSPLSLECTVEGTSNPNLYWYRQAAGRGLQLLFYSVGIGQISSEVPQNLSASRPQDRQFILSSKKLLLSDSGFYLCAWSHGLGEQFFGPGTRLTVL.

The rearrangement joins TRBV4-3 to TRBJ2-5; 7 bases line up with TRBD2. This CDR3 is 15 amino acids long. V shed 0 bases, J shed 5 bases, and the junction held 6 bases outside the gene matches. Per the germline V gene, CDR1 is LGHNA and CDR2 is YSLEER. The CDR3: CASSQDRGGVETQYF. CDR3 sequence (DNA): TGCGCCAGCAGCCAAGATCGGGGAGGGGTGGAGACCCAGTACTTC.

This clone came up a few times. The rearrangement uses TRBV6-6 and TRBJ1-1, with D possibly being TRBD1 (6 bases). This CDR3 is built from 14 residues. Trimming left V 6 bases short and J 5 bases short, with 16 bases between. Germline-derived CDR1 and CDR2 are MNHNY and SVGAGI (reference sequence). CDR3 in amino acids: CASRQTGIWTEAFF. The CDR3 region has the DNA TGTGCCAGCAGGCAAACAGGGATTTGGACTGAAGCTTTCTTT.

Comments on this clone: The same CDR3 can be traced to other DNA sequences in this sample. J is TRBJ1-3 and V is TRBV30; D is undetermined. The CDR3 covers 16 residues. The germline gives CDR1 GTSNPN, CDR2 SVGIG (reference sequence). Trimming removed 3 bases from V and 0 bases from J, with 15 bases in between. The CDR3 reads CAWSYHTVYSGNTIYF. CDR3 DNA: TGTGCCTGGAGCTATCATACAGTTTACTCTGGAAACACCATATATTTT.

The rearrangement uses TRBV5-5 and TRBJ1-1; tentatively, D is TRBD1 (5 bases). V was pared by 4 bases and J by 0 bases, with 7 bases between. Germline loops: CDR1 SGHKS, CDR2 YYEKEE (reference sequence). CDR3 length: 13 residues. The CDR3 protein is CASSKTVNTEAFF. CDR3 sequence (DNA): TGTGCCAGCAGCAAGACAGTGAACACTGAAGCTTTCTTT.

This chain connects TRBV4-3 to TRBJ1-5; TRBD1 aligns across 7 bases. Germline assignment: CDR1 LGHNA and CDR2 YSLEER. The V gene end was trimmed by 4 bases and the J gene end by 2 bases; junction bases not matched to a gene: 11. The length of the CDR3 is 17 residues. CDR3 region: CASSRQSVTGGNQPQHF. CDR3 DNA: TGCGCCAGCAGCCGCCAAAGTGTAACAGGGGGCAATCAGCCCCAGCATTTT.

The rearrangement joins TRBV6-6 to TRBJ2-7, with D tentatively TRBD2 (6 bases). The V gene's germline CDR1 is MNHNY and CDR2 SVGAGI (reference sequence). The CDR3 has 16 residues. Trimming removed 2 bases at V and 4 bases at J, with 18 bases between. CDR3 loop: CASSYLRAGLFYEQYF. CDR3 coding DNA: TGTGCCAGCAGTTACCTTCGTGCGGGACTTTTTTACGAGCAGTACTTC.

V gene TRBV29-1 combines with J gene TRBJ2-7; 7 bases map to TRBD1. V dropped 7 bases and J dropped 5; count of bases not matched to a gene: 14. The germline V gene has CDR1 SQVTM and CDR2 ANQGSEA. This CDR3 has 14 amino acids. The CDR3 bases are TGCAGCGCATTGGACGACAGGGAAGAACACGAGCAGTACTTC. Protein sequence: CSALDDREEHEQYF.

The V call is TRBV15, the J call TRBJ1-1, with TRBD1 as a possible D gene (5 bases). The CDR3 has 16 residues. CDR1 is LNHNV, CDR2 YYDKDF, per germline (reference sequence). Trimming pared 4 bases from V and 3 bases from J, leaving 18 bases between. The CDR3 loop reads CATSKRPPRRDTEAFF. The CDR3 DNA reads TGTGCCACCAGCAAACGCCCGCCGCGCAGGGACACTGAAGCTTTCTTT. Looking up the rest from reference TRBV15 and TRBJ1-1 gives the full variable domain: DAMVIQNPRYQVTQFGKPVTLSCSQTLNHNVMYWYQQKSSQAPKLLFHYYDKDFNNEADTPDNFQSRRPNTSFCFLDIRSPGLGDTAMYLCATSKRPPRRDTEAFFGQGTRLTVV.

The chain has TRBV10-3 and TRBJ2-1, with 9 nucleotides matching TRBD2. Germline CDR1 is ENHRY and CDR2 is SYGVKD. The CDR3 consists of 14 residues. The trim removed 6 bases at V and 8 bases at J, leaving 8 bases unmatched. The CDR3 DNA reads TGTGCCATCAGAGTAGCGGGGGCTAGGGATGAGCAGTTCTTC. Amino acid sequence: CAIRVAGARDEQFF.

This clone was picked up a small number of times. This sample includes further DNA sequences coding for the same CDR3. The chain joins TRBV6-5 to TRBJ1-4; maybe TRBD1 (5 bases). CDR1 MNHEY and CDR2 SVGAGI come from the germline V gene. V was shortened by 5 bases and J by 7 bases, with 17 bases between the two germline ends. The CDR3 totals 15 residues. The CDR3 region is CASSRKLLGGEKLFF. DNA of the CDR3: TGTGCCAGCAGTCGAAAGCTCTTGGGGGGTGAAAAACTGTTTTTT.

CDR3 in DNA: TGTGCCAGCAGTAAGGACAGGGCCTACGAGCAGTACTTC. This gives the protein CASSKDRAYEQYF. The J gene is TRBJ2-7, the V gene TRBV2; TRBD1 aligns across 8 bases. Germline V gene lookup returns CDR1 SNHLY and CDR2 FYNNEI. V dropped 5 bases and J dropped 2; count of bases not matched to a gene: 2. This CDR3 spans 13 amino acids.

In its sample, this clone was seen once. The chain combines TRBV2 with TRBJ2-1, with 10 bases aligning to TRBD2. The germline CDR1 and CDR2 sequences are SNHLY and FYNNEI. J was trimmed by 3 bases and V by 6 bases; bases with no gene match: 5. The CDR3 is 15 residues long. For the CDR3, the DNA is TGTGCCAGCAGAGACCAGCGGGGGGGCTACAATGAGCAGTTCTTC. Translation gives CASRDQRGGYNEQFF.

J is TRBJ2-6 and V is TRBV12-5; no firm D call. Deletions cut 3 bases from V and 1 base from J, with 10 bases between. This CDR3 has 16 amino acids. Germline lookup yields CDR1 LGHNT and CDR2 FRNRAP. The CDR3 bases are TGTGCTAGTGGTTTTGTGTGGAGTTCTGGGGCCAACGTCCTGACTTTC. This codes for CASGFVWSSGANVLTF.

This chain connects TRBV7-2 to TRBJ1-2; possible D gene TRBD1, 5 bases. CDR1 is SGHTA, CDR2 FQGNSA, per germline. V was clipped by 0 bases and J by 4 bases, with 9 bases between them. CDR3 length: 14 residues. This chain's CDR3 is CASSLAGASYGYTF. The CDR3 DNA reads as TGTGCCAGCAGCTTAGCAGGGGCCTCCTATGGCTACACCTTC.

V usage is TRBV5-1 and J usage is TRBJ1-3; 7 nucleotides align to TRBD1. V shed 4 bases and J 0 bases; nucleotides not matched to a gene: 7. The CDR3 extends over 16 amino acids. CDR1 SGHRS and CDR2 YFSETQ come from the germline V gene. The CDR3 DNA follows: TGCGCCAGCAGCAACGAACGACAGGGCTCTGGAAACACCATATATTTT. Amino acids: CASSNERQGSGNTIYF.